A single sample is the source of the 28 T cell receptor beta chains below, sequenced in a study of neurological immune-mediated disorders. TCRdb reprocessed the 5' RACE reads via MiXCR and lists one record per CDR3 protein. There are more than 25,000 distinct CDR3 sequences in the sample; 20% to 25% occur only once, and 30% lies in the top ten. The sequenced sample consisted of CD4+ T cells from blood. The receptors here all came from a man aged 50 to 60 with HTLV-1-associated myelopathy (HAM/TSP).

This clonotype was counted between two and nine times. The rearrangement links TRBV7-8 to TRBJ1-1; D is unclear. V lost 2 bases, J lost 8 bases, and 15 bases lay in between. Germline-derived CDR1 and CDR2 are SGHVS and FQNEAQ. CDR3 length: 14 residues. The CDR3 sequence: CASSLKNQRKEAFF. In nucleotides, the CDR3 is TGTGCCAGCAGCTTAAAGAATCAGAGGAAAGAAGCTTTCTTT.

This clonotype has at least ten counts. The chain uses TRBV6-1 and TRBJ1-1; TRBD1 matches 10 bases. J lost 5 bases, V lost 10 bases, and 10 bases had no gene match. Germline lookup yields CDR1 MNHNS and CDR2 SASEGT. The CDR3 is 14 residues long. CDR3 loop: CATMTGGIDTEAFF. CDR3 DNA sequence: TGTGCCACCATGACAGGGGGCATTGATACTGAAGCTTTCTTT.

This clonotype was observed at least ten times. J is TRBJ2-1 and V is TRBV27; unclear D gene. Germline-derived CDR1 and CDR2 are MNHEY and SMNVEV (reference sequence). V was pared by 3 bases and J by 4 bases, with 19 bases between. This CDR3 is 17 amino acids long. The CDR3 DNA follows: TGTGCCAGCAGTTTCGGGTCCGGCGGCTTTAGATACAATGAGCAGTTCTTC. Protein sequence: CASSFGSGGFRYNEQFF.

The V and J genes are TRBV12-3 or TRBV12-4 and TRBJ2-7; possibly TRBD1 for D (5 bases). The CDR3 is 13 residues long. V dropped 0 bases and J dropped 5 bases, with 8 bases sitting between them. CDR3 DNA: TGTGCCAGCAGTTTAGCGGGGCGCCACGAGCAGTACTTC. This translates into CASSLAGRHEQYF.

This clonotype was seen at least ten times. V usage is TRBV20-1 and J usage is TRBJ2-1, with 9 bases lining up with TRBD2. Losses at the gene ends were 8 bases for V and 2 bases for J; bases not matched to a gene: 7. CDR1 is DFQATT, CDR2 SNEGSKA, per germline (reference sequence). This CDR3 is built from 14 residues. CDR3 DNA: TGCAGTTTGCGCCGCGGGGGGGCCTACAATGAGCAGTTCTTC. Its translation: CSLRRGGAYNEQFF.

This clonotype was seen at least ten times. The CDR3 nucleotides read TGTGCCAGTAGTAGTCCGGGACAGTTTCTACACACCATATATTTT. Translating gives CASSSPGQFLHTIYF. The gene calls are TRBV19 and TRBJ1-3; 7 positions match TRBD1. The junction had 11 bases not matched to a gene; V was cut back by 4 bases and J by 8 bases. The CDR3 extends over 15 amino acids. Germline-derived CDR1 and CDR2 are LNHDA and SQIVND (reference sequence). Combining the CDR3 with reference TRBV19 and TRBJ1-3 gives the whole variable domain DGGITQSPKYLFRKEGQNVTLSCEQNLNHDAMYWYRQDPGQGLRLIYYSQIVNDFQKGDIAEGYSVSREKKESFPLTVTSAQKNPTAFYLCASSSPGQFLHTIYFGEGSWLTVV.

This clonotype was recorded at least ten times. The V call is TRBV4-1, the J call TRBJ2-5; perhaps TRBD2 as D (5 bases). The CDR3 length is 16 residues. V gave up 0 bases and J gave up 5 bases, with 16 bases separating them. Germline CDR1 and CDR2: MGHRA and YSYEKL. CDR3 DNA: TGCGCCAGCAGCCAAGATGTATACCGGGGATCGGAGACCCAGTACTTC. Translation: CASSQDVYRGSETQYF.

This clonotype came up many times. At one of its ends the junction is not consistent with the germline gene, which may arise from a read error. The chain couples TRBV20-1 to TRBJ2-2; D is perhaps TRBD2 (5 bases). This CDR3 spans 14 amino acids. Germline CDR1 reads DFQATT; CDR2 reads SNEGSKA (reference sequence). The CDR3 DNA reads TGCAGTGCCAGAGGGCCTAGCCGCACCGGGGAGCTGTTTTTT. This sequence encodes CSARGPSRTGELFF.

The V call is TRBV20-1, the J call TRBJ1-5; perhaps TRBD1 as D (6 bases). The CDR3 spans 12 residues. Germline CDR1 is DFQATT and CDR2 is SNEGSKA (reference sequence). V lost 5 bases and J 8 bases, leaving 13 bases between the germline ends. CDR3 amino acids: CSAGQPEKPQHF. CDR3 nucleotide sequence: TGCAGTGCTGGACAGCCGGAGAAGCCCCAGCATTTT.

This clonotype was seen many times. The chain carries TRBV28 and TRBJ2-2; D remains ambiguous. Trimming shortened V by 4 bases and J by 3 bases, and 3 bases separated the two germline ends. Germline V gene sequence: CDR1 MDHEN, CDR2 SYDVKM. There are 12 residues in the CDR3. This chain's CDR3 is CASSSHTGELFF. CDR3 coding DNA: TGTGCCAGCAGTTCGCACACCGGGGAGCTGTTTTTT.

The CDR3 DNA is TGCGCCAGCAGCTTGGGTGGCCACACTGAAGCTTTCTTT. Encoded protein: CASSLGGHTEAFF. This chain links TRBV5-1 with TRBJ1-1; D is unclear. The CDR3 has 13 amino acids. CDR1 and CDR2 from the germline V gene are SGHRS and YFSETQ. Deletions cut 0 bases from V and 3 bases from J, with 6 bases between.

This clonotype was counted many times. The V call is TRBV7-2, the J call TRBJ2-1, with D hard to call. Germline V CDR1 and CDR2: SGHTA, FQGNSA. The CDR3 contains 16 residues. The V end was cut by 6 bases, the J end by 0 bases, with 15 bases between. CDR3: CASSKWGVSSYNEQFF. In nucleotides, the CDR3 is TGTGCCAGCAGTAAATGGGGTGTTAGCTCCTACAATGAGCAGTTCTTC.

This clonotype was counted at least ten times. The rearrangement uses TRBV5-5 and TRBJ1-2; D call uncertain. With 0 bases removed from V and 8 bases from J, the gap between germline ends came to 5 bases. The germline gives CDR1 SGHKS, CDR2 YYEKEE (reference sequence). The CDR3 has 11 residues. CDR3 nucleotide sequence: TGTGCCAGCAGCTTGGATATAGGCTACACCTTC. Protein product: CASSLDIGYTF.

Of note for this clonotype: The limits of the CDR3 on the DNA are not certain, so only TCRdb's listed CDR3 is given. The rearrangement joins TRBV7-8 to TRBJ1-5; TRBD1, as called in the table, went unchecked against the DNA. Counting both end residues, the CDR3 totals 23 amino acids. Germline-derived CDR1 and CDR2 are SGHVS and FQNEAQ. This CDR3 is CASSFYICSALRGGTGGGQPQHF.

This clonotype was seen ten or more times. The CDR3 reads CASSAGGAGEAFF. CDR3 nucleotide sequence: TGCGCCAGCAGTGCCGGGGGGGCCGGTGAAGCTTTCTTT. The rearrangement joins TRBV5-1 to TRBJ1-1; D might be TRBD1 (6 bases). Between the trimmed V and J ends, which lost 5 bases and 7 bases, there was a span of 15 bases. Germline CDR1 reads SGHRS; CDR2 reads YFSETQ. The CDR3 contains 13 residues.

This clonotype was picked up many times. This rearrangement joins TRBV5-1 to TRBJ1-1; weak D call: TRBD1 (6 bases). CDR1 SGHRS and CDR2 YFSETQ come from the germline V gene. The CDR3 runs to 14 residues. Between the trimmed V and J ends, which lost 4 bases and 1 base, there was a span of 11 bases. Written as DNA, the CDR3 is TGCGCCAGCAGCGGATCGACAGGGAACACTGAAGCTTTCTTT. It translates to CASSGSTGNTEAFF.

This clonotype was seen ten or more times. The chain links TRBV6-1 to TRBJ2-7, with TRBD1 identical over 8 bases. Trimming at V came to 5 bases and at J to 6 bases, leaving 12 bases not matched to a gene. CDR3 length equals 15 residues. Germline assignment: CDR1 MNHNS and CDR2 SASEGT. The DNA for the CDR3 is TGTGCCAGCAGTCCAGGGGGCGCCTTGATCGGCGAGCAGTACTTC. The encoded protein is CASSPGGALIGEQYF.

Many counts were recorded for this clonotype. The chain combines TRBV20-1 with TRBJ1-2; D possibly corresponds to TRBD1 (6 bases). V lost 6 bases to trimming and J lost 6 bases, with 23 bases between them. This CDR3 spans 15 amino acids. The germline CDR1 and CDR2 sequences are DFQATT and SNEGSKA (reference sequence). This CDR3 is CSAAGEGVRSHGYTF. In nucleotides, the CDR3 is TGCAGTGCCGCCGGGGAGGGGGTAAGGTCCCATGGCTACACCTTC.

This clonotype was picked up one time. This chain uses TRBV7-2 with TRBJ2-1, with 8 positions matching TRBD1. Looked up from germline, CDR1 is SGHTA and CDR2 is FQGNSA. The trim removed 6 bases at V and 1 base at J, leaving 5 bases unmatched. This CDR3 is built from 15 residues. The CDR3 DNA reads TGTGCCAGCAGTCAAACAGGGGGTTCCTACAATGAGCAGTTCTTC. Translation gives CASSQTGGSYNEQFF.

This clonotype was recorded many times. The J gene is TRBJ1-1, the V gene TRBV20-1, with a possible D match to TRBD1 (5 bases). The CDR3 has 13 amino acids. V lost 5 bases, J lost 3 bases, and 13 bases lay in between. The germline gives CDR1 DFQATT, CDR2 SNEGSKA (reference sequence). CDR3 sequence: CSAARGADTEAFF. The DNA of the CDR3 is TGCAGTGCTGCCCGCGGGGCCGACACTGAAGCTTTCTTT.

The V and J genes are TRBV24-1 and TRBJ2-7; D is unclear. Germline V lookup: CDR1 KGHDR, CDR2 SFDVKD. V was cut by 8 bases and J by 3 bases, with 28 bases left in between. The CDR3 runs to 18 residues. This chain's CDR3 is CATTVTFSTYRFRYEQYF. The CDR3 nucleotides read TGTGCCACCACCGTGACATTTTCTACCTACCGGTTTCGCTACGAGCAGTACTTC.

The table lists this clonotype with many counts. J is TRBJ2-7 and V is TRBV6-1; D possibly corresponds to TRBD1 (6 bases). Trimming took 11 bases from V and 4 from J, leaving 15 bases between them. CDR1 and CDR2 (germline): MNHNS, SASEGT. CDR3 length: 12 amino acids. The CDR3 reads CACRGGRYEQYF. The CDR3 DNA is TGTGCCTGTCGAGGGGGTCGGTACGAGCAGTACTTC.

The rearrangement links TRBV20-1 to TRBJ1-1; 9 bases agree with TRBD1. Trimming cost V 7 bases and J 5 bases; bases outside gene matches: 5. CDR3 size: 12 residues. The V gene's germline CDR1 is DFQATT and CDR2 SNEGSKA (reference sequence). CDR3 loop: CSVPQGATEAFF. The CDR3 nucleotides are TGCAGTGTTCCACAGGGGGCAACTGAAGCTTTCTTT.

This clonotype was seen at least ten times. This rearrangement joins TRBV3-1 to TRBJ1-2; D gene ambiguous. Trimming shortened V by 1 base and J by 8 bases, and 8 bases separated the two germline ends. Per germline, CDR1 LGHDT and CDR2 YNNKEL (reference sequence). The CDR3 is made up of 12 amino acids. This chain's CDR3 is CASSQGPDGYTF. For the CDR3, the DNA is TGTGCCAGCAGCCAAGGACCTGACGGCTACACCTTC.

The CDR3 here is CASSPTRGPSGGYTF. As DNA, the CDR3 is TGTGCCAGCAGCCCCACTAGGGGGCCATCGGGTGGCTACACCTTC. The rearrangement uses TRBV7-9 and TRBJ1-2; 7 bases fit TRBD1. V lost 5 bases to trimming and J lost 7 bases; unmatched junction nucleotides: 13. The CDR3 runs 15 residues. The germline CDR1 and CDR2 sequences are SEHNR and FQNEAQ (reference sequence).

This clonotype was seen many times. The CDR3 sequence is CASSEARSGIGTQYF. The DNA for the CDR3 is TGTGCCAGCAGTGAAGCAAGGAGCGGGATTGGGACCCAGTACTTC. The chain links TRBV2 to TRBJ2-5, with TRBD2 matching over 7 bases. J gave up 7 bases and V 0 bases, and 8 bases lay outside the gene matches. CDR3 size: 15 residues. CDR1 and CDR2 (germline): SNHLY, FYNNEI. Looking up the rest from reference TRBV2 and TRBJ2-5 gives the full variable domain: EPEVTQTPSHQVTQMGQEVILRCVPISNHLYFYWYRQILGQKVEFLVSFYNNEISEKSEIFDDQFSVERPDGSNFTLKIRSTKLEDSAMYFCASSEARSGIGTQYFGPGTRLLVL.

This clonotype was seen ten or more times. The chain employs TRBV20-1 and TRBJ1-2, with TRBD1 matching 9 bases. The ends lost 6 bases at V and 3 bases at J; junction bases unmatched: 5. CDR3 length equals 13 residues. Germline values: CDR1 DFQATT, CDR2 SNEGSKA (reference sequence). The CDR3 DNA follows: TGCAGTGCCTCCCGGACAGGGGACTATGGCTACACCTTC. Its translation is CSASRTGDYGYTF.

This clonotype was seen once. The chain has TRBV20-1 and TRBJ2-1; 8 nucleotides match TRBD2. Germline V gene lookup returns CDR1 DFQATT and CDR2 SNEGSKA (reference sequence). With V trimmed by 8 bases and J by 7 bases, 10 bases remained unmatched. This CDR3 comprises 13 residues. CDR3 DNA: TGCAGTAGGGGCGGGGGGAATACTAATGAGCAGTTCTTC. As protein: CSRGGGNTNEQFF.